This T cell receptor beta chain was captured by sequencing in a study of T cell responses to AZD1222 COVID-19 vaccine. Findings and limits, study-wide: With dominance at 160-218 and 743-854, vaccine-associated CD4 TCRs spanned spike.

This clone has just one count. Its target is not known. V lost 3 bases and J lost 4, with 7 bases in between. The CDR3 length is 13 residues. Germline V lookup: CDR1 MNHEY, CDR2 SMNVEV (reference sequence). Profiling relied on immunoSEQ multiplex PCR, and the TCRdb table lists in-frame clones only, not all of them. Among 150,000 or so clones listed, 90% to 95% were seen once. This sequence originates from an adult in good health. The input for sequencing was peripheral blood, taken on day 0 of AZD1222 vaccination. The chain is built from TRBV27 and TRBJ2-1; D gene unclear. In DNA form, the CDR3 reads TGTGCCAGCAGTTTCAACAGATACAATGAGCAGTTCTTC. Translating gives CASSFNRYNEQFF.